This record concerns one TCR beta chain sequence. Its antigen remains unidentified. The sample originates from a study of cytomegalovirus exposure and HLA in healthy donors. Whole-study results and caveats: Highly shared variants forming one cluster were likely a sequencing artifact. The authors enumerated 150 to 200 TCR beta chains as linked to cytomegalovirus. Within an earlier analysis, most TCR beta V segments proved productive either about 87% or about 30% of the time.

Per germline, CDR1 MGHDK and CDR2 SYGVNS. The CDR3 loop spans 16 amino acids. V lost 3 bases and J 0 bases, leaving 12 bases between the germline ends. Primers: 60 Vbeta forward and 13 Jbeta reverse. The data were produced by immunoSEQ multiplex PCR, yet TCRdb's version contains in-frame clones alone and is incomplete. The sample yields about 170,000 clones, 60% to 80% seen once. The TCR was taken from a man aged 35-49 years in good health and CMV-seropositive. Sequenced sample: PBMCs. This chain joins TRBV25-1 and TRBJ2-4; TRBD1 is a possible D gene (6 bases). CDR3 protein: CASSDTGLLAKNIQYF. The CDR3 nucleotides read TGTGCCAGCAGTGACACAGGGCTACTAGCCAAAAACATTCAGTACTTC.